The following is a T cell receptor (beta chain) sequence with its context. The target antigen is unknown. Germline-derived CDR1 and CDR2 are MNHEY and SVGAGI. The V segment lost 10 bases and the J segment 4 bases; nucleotides outside the gene matches: 8. The CDR3 is 14 amino acids. This record belongs to a study of cytomegalovirus exposure and HLA in healthy donors. The PCR contained 60 Vbeta and 13 Jbeta primers. Sequencing used immunoSEQ multiplex PCR; TCRdb keeps in-frame clones, though not all of them. This repertoire comprises roughly 50,000 clones; its ten largest clones make up around 26%. Findings and limits, study-wide: Some V segments (TRBV6-2 and TRBV6-3 among them) were excluded as indistinguishable. A few CMV-associated chains proved CMV antigen-specific in vitro. TCR beta V segments were, for the most part, productive about 90% or about 30% of the time in an earlier analysis. The listing of 150 to 200 TCR beta chains classed them as cytomegalovirus-associated.

The sequence derives from a man aged 40-49 years in good health and CMV-seropositive. The chain couples TRBV6-5 to TRBJ1-5, with 9 bases lining up with TRBD1. The sample was PBMCs. Written as DNA, the CDR3 is TGTGCCACCCGCACAGGGGGCGAAAATCAGCCCCAGCATTTT. Translating gives CATRTGGENQPQHF.